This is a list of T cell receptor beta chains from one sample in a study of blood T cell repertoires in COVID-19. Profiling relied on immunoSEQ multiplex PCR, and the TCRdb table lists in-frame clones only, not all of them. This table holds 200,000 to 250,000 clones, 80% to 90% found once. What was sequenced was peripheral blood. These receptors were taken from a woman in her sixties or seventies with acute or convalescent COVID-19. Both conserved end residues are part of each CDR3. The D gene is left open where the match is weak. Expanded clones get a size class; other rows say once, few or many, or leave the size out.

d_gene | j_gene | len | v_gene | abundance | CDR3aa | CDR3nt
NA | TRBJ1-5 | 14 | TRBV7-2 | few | CASSLARSNQPQHF | TGTGCCAGCAGCTTAGCACGGAGCAATCAGCCCCAGCATTTT
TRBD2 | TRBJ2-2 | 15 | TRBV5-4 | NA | CASSLETGGPISLFF | TGTGCCAGCAGCTTGGAGACGGGGGGGCCAATAAGTCTGTTTTTT
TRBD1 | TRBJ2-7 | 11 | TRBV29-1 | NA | CSAMTGAEQYF | TGCAGCGCCATGACAGGGGCCGAGCAGTACTTC
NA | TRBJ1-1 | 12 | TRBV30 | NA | CAWTGANTEAFF | TGTGCCTGGACAGGGGCGAACACTGAAGCTTTCTTT
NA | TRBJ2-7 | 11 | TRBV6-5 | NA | CASWGVGEQYF | TGTGCCAGCTGGGGGGTGGGCGAGCAGTACTTC
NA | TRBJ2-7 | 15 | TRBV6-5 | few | CASSKHGSSSYEQYF | TGTGCCAGCAGTAAACACGGGTCCAGCTCCTACGAGCAGTACTTC
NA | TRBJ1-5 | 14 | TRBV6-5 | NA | CASSYAGKGQPQHF | TGTGCCAGCAGCTACGCGGGGAAGGGGCAGCCCCAGCATTTT
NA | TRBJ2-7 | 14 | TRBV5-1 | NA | CASSLVAGVYEQYF | TGCGCCAGCAGCTTGGTCGCAGGGGTCTACGAGCAGTACTTC
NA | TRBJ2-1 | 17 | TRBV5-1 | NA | CASSLDHGDWAYNEQFF | TGCGCCAGCAGCTTGGATCACGGGGACTGGGCCTACAATGAGCAGTTCTTC
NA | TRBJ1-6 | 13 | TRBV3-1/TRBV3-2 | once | CASSPSGGATLHF | TGTGCCAGCAGCCCCTCCGGGGGGGCGACCCTCCACTTT
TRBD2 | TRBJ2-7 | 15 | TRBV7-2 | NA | CASSRDGTSRYEQYF | TGTGCCAGCAGTCGAGATGGGACTAGCAGGTACGAGCAGTACTTC
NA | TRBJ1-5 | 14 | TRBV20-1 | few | CSASSGNSNQPQHF | TGCAGTGCTAGTTCCGGGAATAGCAATCAGCCCCAGCATTTT
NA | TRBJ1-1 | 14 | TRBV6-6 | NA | CASRDRLLNTEAFF | TGTGCCAGCAGGGACAGACTTCTGAACACTGAAGCTTTCTTT
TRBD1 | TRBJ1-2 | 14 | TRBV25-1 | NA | CASSGWPNTGDYTF | TGTGCCAGCAGTGGATGGCCTAACACAGGGGATTACACCTTC
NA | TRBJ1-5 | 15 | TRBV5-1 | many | CASSPDRYSNQPQHF | TGCGCCAGCAGCCCCGACAGGTATAGCAATCAGCCCCAGCATTTT
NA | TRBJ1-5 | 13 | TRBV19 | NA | CASSIASNQPQHF | TGTGCCAGTAGTATAGCGTCCAATCAGCCCCAGCATTTT
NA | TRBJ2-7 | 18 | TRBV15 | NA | CATSRVRSNFRDTYEQYF | TGTGCCACCAGCAGAGTACGATCAAATTTCCGGGACACCTACGAGCAGTACTTC
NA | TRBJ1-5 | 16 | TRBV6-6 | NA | CASSYSRQGSAQPQHF | TGTGCCAGCAGTTACTCTAGGCAGGGTTCGGCTCAGCCCCAGCATTTT
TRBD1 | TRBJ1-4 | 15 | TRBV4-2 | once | CASSQAGQLNEKLFF | TGTGCCAGCAGCCAAGCGGGACAGCTAAATGAAAAACTGTTTTTT
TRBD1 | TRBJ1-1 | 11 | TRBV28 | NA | CASTDRGGAFF | TGTGCCAGCACCGACAGGGGGGGAGCTTTCTTT
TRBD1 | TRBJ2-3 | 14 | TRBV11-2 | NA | CASSFPGQRATQYF | TGTGCCAGCAGCTTTCCGGGACAGCGAGCTACGCAGTATTTT
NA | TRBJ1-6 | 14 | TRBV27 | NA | CASSFTEYNSPLHF | TGTGCCAGCAGTTTTACAGAGTATAATTCACCCCTCCACTTT
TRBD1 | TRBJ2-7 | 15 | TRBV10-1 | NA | CASSEPGTGVYEQYF | TGCGCCAGCAGTGAGCCGGGGACAGGGGTCTACGAGCAGTACTTC
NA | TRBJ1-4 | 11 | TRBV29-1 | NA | CSAGGNEKLFF | TGCAGCGCGGGGGGCAATGAAAAACTGTTTTTT
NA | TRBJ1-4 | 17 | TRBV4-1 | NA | CASSQAGLGGGDEKLFF | TGCGCCAGCAGCCAAGCTGGTCTGGGGGGAGGAGATGAAAAACTGTTTTTT
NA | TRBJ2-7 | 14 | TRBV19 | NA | CASSMGRRTYEQYF | TGTGCCAGTAGTATGGGTAGGAGGACCTACGAGCAGTACTTC
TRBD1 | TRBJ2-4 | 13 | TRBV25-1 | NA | CASLPGTGDIQYF | TGTGCCAGCCTCCCCGGGACAGGGGACATTCAGTACTTC
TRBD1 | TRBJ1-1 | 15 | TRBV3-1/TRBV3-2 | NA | CASSQEPGGRTEAFF | TGTGCCAGCAGCCAAGAGCCAGGGGGCAGGACTGAAGCTTTCTTT
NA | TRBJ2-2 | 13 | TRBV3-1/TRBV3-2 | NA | CASSGAVTGELFF | TGTGCCAGCTCAGGGGCGGTCACCGGGGAGCTGTTTTTT
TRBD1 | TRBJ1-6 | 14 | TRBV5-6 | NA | CASSWDRGNSPLHF | TGTGCCAGCAGCTGGGACAGGGGTAATTCACCCCTCCACTTT
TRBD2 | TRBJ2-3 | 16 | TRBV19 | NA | CASSRIAGTSTDTQYF | TGTGCCAGTAGTAGAATAGCGGGGACTAGCACAGATACGCAGTATTTT
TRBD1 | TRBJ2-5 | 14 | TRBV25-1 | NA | CASSEGQGGETQYF | TGTGCCAGCAGTGAAGGACAGGGCGGGGAGACCCAGTACTTC
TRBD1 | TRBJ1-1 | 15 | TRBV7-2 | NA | CASSLDRGPRTEAFF | TGTGCCAGCAGCTTAGACAGGGGGCCGAGAACTGAAGCTTTCTTT
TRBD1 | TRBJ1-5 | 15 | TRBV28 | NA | CASSLPDRGLQPQHF | TGTGCCAGCAGTTTGCCCGACAGGGGGCTTCAGCCCCAGCATTTT
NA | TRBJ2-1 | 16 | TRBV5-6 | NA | CASSGLSVSSYNEQFF | TGTGCCAGCAGCGGCTTAAGCGTTAGCTCCTACAATGAGCAGTTCTTC
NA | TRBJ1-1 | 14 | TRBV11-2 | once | CASSFPGVNTEAFF | TGTGCCAGCAGCTTCCCGGGGGTGAACACTGAAGCTTTCTTT
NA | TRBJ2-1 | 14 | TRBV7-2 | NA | CASSIYAGDSEQFF | TGTGCCAGCAGCATCTACGCCGGGGATAGTGAGCAGTTCTTC
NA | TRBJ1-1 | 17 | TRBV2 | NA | CASSPRGAAPINTEAFF | TGTGCCAGCAGTCCCCGTGGAGCCGCACCAATCAACACTGAAGCTTTCTTT
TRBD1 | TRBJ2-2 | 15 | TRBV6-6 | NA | CASRLDRGITGELFF | TGTGCCAGCAGGTTGGACAGGGGTATCACCGGGGAGCTGTTTTTT
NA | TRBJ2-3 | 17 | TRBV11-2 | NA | CASSPSPSAAHTDTQYF | TGTGCCAGCAGCCCATCTCCTAGCGCCGCACACACAGATACGCAGTATTTT
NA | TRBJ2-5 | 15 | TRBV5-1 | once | CASSLGQGGQETQYF | TGCGCCAGCAGCTTGGGGCAGGGTGGACAAGAGACCCAGTACTTC
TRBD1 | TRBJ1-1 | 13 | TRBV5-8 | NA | CASWYRGYTEAFF | TGTGCCAGCTGGTACAGGGGGTACACTGAAGCTTTCTTT
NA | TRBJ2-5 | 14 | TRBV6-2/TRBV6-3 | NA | CASSLYSIQETQYF | TGTGCCAGCAGTCTTTACTCCATACAAGAGACCCAGTACTTC
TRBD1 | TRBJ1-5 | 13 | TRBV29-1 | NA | CSVSQGEDQPQHF | TGCAGCGTTTCCCAGGGGGAGGATCAGCCCCAGCATTTT
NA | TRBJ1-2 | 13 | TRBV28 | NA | CASSRIRDYGYTF | TGTGCCAGCAGTCGTATCAGGGACTATGGCTACACCTTC
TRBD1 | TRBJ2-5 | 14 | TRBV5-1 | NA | CASSSGTGDETQYF | TGCGCCAGCTCCTCGGGGACAGGGGATGAGACCCAGTACTTC
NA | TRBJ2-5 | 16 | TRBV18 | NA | CASSPRDSRPPETQYF | TGTGCCAGCTCACCACGGGACTCCCGACCGCCGGAGACCCAGTACTTC
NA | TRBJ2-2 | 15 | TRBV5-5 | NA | CASSLGGAHTGELFF | TGTGCCAGCAGCTTAGGCGGGGCGCACACCGGGGAGCTGTTTTTT
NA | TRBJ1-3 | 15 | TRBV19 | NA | CASSIQGYSGNTIYF | TGTGCCAGTAGTATACAGGGGTACTCTGGAAACACCATATATTTT